This T cell receptor beta chain is drawn from a study of shared clonotypes between healthy human individuals. Whole-study context: Researchers assigned three CD4 naive, three CD4 memory, two CD8 naive and one CD8 memory plate to each donor.

The CDR3 runs to 17 residues. J was trimmed by 3 bases and V by 6 bases; bases with no gene match: 15. Germline V lookup: CDR1 SGHRS, CDR2 YFSETQ. Study-wide results and caveats: The naive CD4 repertoires of several donors were compared, and about 5% of clonotypes were shared. Non-shared clonotypes had lower generation probabilities than those shared by all four donors.

With respect to this clone: Its cognate antigen is unknown.

Researchers ran the assay at a deep level. Libraries were prepared by immunoSEQ multiplex PCR; TCRdb keeps only in-frame clonotypes and omits some of them. The sample consists of fewer than 1.6 million clones, 97% to 99% of them appearing once. The clonotype was recovered from a man aged 25 to 40 in good health. Sequenced sample: naive CD4+ T cells sorted from blood. Subset here: CD45RA+ positively selected. This sequence joins TRBV5-1 and TRBJ2-3; 8 bases map to TRBD2. The CDR3 spells CASTRRPGRGATDTQYF. The CDR3 nucleotides read TGCGCCAGCACCCGACGGCCAGGGCGGGGGGCTACAGATACGCAGTATTTT.